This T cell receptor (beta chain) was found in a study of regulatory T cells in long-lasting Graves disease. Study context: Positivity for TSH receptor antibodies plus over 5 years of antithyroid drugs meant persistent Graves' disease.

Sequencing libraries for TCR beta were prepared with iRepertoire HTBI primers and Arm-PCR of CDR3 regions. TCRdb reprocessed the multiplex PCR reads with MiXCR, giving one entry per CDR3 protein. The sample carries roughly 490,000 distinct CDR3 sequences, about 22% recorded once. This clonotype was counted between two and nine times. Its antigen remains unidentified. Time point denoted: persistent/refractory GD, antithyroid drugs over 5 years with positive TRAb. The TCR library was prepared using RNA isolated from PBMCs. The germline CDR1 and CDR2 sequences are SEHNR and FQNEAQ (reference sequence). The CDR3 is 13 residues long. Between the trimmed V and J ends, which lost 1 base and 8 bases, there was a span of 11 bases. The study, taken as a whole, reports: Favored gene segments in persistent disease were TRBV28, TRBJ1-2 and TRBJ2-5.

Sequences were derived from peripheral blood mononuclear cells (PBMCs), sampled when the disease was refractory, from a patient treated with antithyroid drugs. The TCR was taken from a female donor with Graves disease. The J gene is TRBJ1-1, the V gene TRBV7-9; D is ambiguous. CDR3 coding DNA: TGTGCCAGCAGCTTAGAGGATATAGGGGAAGCTTTCTTT. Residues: CASSLEDIGEAFF.